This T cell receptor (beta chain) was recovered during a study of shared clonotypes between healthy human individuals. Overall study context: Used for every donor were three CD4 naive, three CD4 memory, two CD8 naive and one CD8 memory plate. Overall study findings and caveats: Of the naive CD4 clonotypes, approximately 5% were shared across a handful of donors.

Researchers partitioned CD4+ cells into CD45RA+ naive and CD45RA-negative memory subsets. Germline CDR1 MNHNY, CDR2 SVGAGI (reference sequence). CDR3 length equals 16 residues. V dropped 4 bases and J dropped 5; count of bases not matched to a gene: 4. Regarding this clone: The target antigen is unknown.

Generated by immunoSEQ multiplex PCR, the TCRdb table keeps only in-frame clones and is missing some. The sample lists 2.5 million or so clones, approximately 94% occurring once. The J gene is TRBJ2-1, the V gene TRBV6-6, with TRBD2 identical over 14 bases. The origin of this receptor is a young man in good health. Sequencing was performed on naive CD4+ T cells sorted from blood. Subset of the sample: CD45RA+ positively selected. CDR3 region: CASSSGTSGSHNEQFF. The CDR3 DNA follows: TGTGCCAGCAGTTCCGGGACTAGCGGGAGTCACAATGAGCAGTTCTTC.